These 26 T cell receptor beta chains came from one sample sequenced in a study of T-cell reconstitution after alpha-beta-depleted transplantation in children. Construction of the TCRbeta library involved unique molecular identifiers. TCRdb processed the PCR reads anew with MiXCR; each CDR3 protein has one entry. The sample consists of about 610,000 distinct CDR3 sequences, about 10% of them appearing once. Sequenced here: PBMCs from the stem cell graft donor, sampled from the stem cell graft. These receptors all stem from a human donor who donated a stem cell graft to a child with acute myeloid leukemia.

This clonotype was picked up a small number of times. CDR3 residues: CASSHREPTDTQYF. The CDR3 bases are TGTGCCAGCAGCCACCGGGAACCTACAGATACGCAGTATTTT. The rearrangement links TRBV3-1 to TRBJ2-3; TRBD2 might be the D (5 bases). This CDR3 contains 14 residues. Germline loops: CDR1 LGHDT, CDR2 YNNKEL (reference sequence). V was shortened by 3 bases and J by 3 bases, with 10 bases between the two germline ends.

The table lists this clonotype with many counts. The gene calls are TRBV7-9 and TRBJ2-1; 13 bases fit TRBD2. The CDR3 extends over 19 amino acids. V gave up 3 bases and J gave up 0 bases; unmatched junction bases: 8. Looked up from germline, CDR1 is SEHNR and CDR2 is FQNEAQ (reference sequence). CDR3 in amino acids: CASSFTGLAGPSSYNEQFF. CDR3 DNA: TGTGCCAGCAGCTTTACGGGACTAGCGGGACCGAGCTCCTACAATGAGCAGTTCTTC.

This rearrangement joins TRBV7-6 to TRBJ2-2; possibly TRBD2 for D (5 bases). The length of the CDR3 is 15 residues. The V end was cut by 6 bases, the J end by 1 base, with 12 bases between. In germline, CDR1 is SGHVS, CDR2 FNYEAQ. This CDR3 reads CASSSRRGNTGELFF. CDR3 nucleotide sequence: TGTGCCAGCAGTTCCCGCCGGGGGAACACCGGGGAGCTGTTTTTT. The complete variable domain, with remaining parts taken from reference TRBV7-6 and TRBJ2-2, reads GAGVSQSPRYKVTKRGQDVALRCDPISGHVSLYWYRQALGQGPEFLTYFNYEAQQDKSGLPNDRFSAERPEGSISTLTIQRTEQRDSAMYRCASSSRRGNTGELFFGEGSRLTVL.

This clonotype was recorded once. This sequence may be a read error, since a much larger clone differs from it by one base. CDR3 sequence reads: CTSSLAPLGAGGTDTQYF. Written as DNA, the CDR3 is TGTACCAGCAGTTTAGCTCCCCTTGGAGCGGGGGGCACAGATACGCAGTATTTT. This chain links TRBV12-3 or TRBV12-4 with TRBJ2-3; TRBD2 agrees at 8 bases. This CDR3 is 18 amino acids long.

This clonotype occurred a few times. CDR3 in DNA: TGTGCCAGCAGCCAAGATGACCTATCCTACGAGCAGTACTTC. This translates into CASSQDDLSYEQYF. The J gene is TRBJ2-7, the V gene TRBV4-2; no reliable D call. V lost 0 bases and J lost 1, with 7 bases in between. Germline CDR1 is LGHNA and CDR2 is YNFKEQ. The CDR3 is 14 amino acids.

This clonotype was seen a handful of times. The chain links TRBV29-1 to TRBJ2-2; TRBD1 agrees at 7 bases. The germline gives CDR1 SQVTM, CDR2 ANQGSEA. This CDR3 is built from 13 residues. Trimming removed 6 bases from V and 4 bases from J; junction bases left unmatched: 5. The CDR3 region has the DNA TGCAGCGTCGTTACAGGGGCCACCGGGGAGCTGTTTTTT. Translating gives CSVVTGATGELFF.

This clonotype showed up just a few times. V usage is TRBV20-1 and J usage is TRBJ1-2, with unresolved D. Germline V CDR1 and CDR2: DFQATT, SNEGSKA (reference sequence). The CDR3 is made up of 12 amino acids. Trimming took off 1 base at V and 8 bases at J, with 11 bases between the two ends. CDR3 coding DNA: TGCAGTGCTAGAGGGGCGGGTGGCGGCTACACCTTC. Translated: CSARGAGGGYTF.

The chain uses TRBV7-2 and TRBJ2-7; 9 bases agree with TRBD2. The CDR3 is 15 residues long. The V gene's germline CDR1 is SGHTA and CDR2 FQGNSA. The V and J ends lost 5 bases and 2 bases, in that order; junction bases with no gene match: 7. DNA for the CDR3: TGTGCCAGCAGCAGGGGAGCGGGAGGACCCTACGAGCAGTACTTC. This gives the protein CASSRGAGGPYEQYF.

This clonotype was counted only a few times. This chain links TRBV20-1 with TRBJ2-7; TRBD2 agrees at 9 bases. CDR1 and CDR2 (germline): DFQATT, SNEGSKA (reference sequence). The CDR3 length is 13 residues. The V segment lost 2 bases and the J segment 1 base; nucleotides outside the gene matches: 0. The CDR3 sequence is CSARSGRSYEQYF. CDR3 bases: TGCAGTGCTAGAAGCGGGAGGTCCTACGAGCAGTACTTC.

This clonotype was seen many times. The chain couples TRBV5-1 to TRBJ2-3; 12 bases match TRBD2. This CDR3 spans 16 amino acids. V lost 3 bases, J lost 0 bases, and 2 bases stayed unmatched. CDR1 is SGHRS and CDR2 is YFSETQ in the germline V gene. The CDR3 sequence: CASSSGTSGSTDTQYF. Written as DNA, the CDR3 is TGCGCCAGCAGCTCCGGGACTAGCGGGAGCACAGATACGCAGTATTTT.

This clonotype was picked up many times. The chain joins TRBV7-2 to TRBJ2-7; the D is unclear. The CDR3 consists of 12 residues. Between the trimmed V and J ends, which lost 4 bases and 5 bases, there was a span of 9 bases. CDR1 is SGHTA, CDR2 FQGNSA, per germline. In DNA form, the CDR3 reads TGTGCCAGCAGCTGGGCGTTAGACGAGCAGTACTTC. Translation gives CASSWALDEQYF.

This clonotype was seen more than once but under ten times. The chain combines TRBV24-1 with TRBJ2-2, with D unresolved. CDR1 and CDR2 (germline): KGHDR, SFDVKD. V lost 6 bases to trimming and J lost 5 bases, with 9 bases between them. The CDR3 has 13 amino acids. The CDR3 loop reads CATSPEVTGELFF. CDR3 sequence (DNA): TGTGCCACCAGTCCAGAAGTAACCGGGGAGCTGTTTTTT.

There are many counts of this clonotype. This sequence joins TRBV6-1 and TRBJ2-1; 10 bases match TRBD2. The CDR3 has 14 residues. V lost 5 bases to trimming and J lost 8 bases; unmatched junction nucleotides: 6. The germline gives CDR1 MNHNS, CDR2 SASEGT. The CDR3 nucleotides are TGTGCCAGCAGTCGCCTAGCGGGAGACGATGAGCAGTTCTTC. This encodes CASSRLAGDDEQFF.

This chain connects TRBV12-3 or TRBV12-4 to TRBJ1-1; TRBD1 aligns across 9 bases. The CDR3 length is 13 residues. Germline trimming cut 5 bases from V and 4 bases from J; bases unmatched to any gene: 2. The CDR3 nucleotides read TGTGCCAGCAGTGGGACAGGGTTCACTGAAGCTTTCTTT. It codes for CASSGTGFTEAFF.

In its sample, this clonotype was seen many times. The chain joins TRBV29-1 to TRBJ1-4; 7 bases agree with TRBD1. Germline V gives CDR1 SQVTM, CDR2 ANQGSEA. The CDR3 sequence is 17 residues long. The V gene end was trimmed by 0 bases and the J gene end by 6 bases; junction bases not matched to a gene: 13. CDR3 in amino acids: CSVEDPPRQGVDEKLFF. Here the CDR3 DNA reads TGCAGCGTTGAAGACCCCCCACGACAGGGCGTAGATGAAAAACTGTTTTTT.

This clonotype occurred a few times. CDR3 residues: CASSRLGSGSAYEQYF. DNA for the CDR3: TGTGCCAGCAGCCGCCTTGGGAGCGGGTCCGCCTACGAGCAGTACTTC. This chain uses TRBV9 with TRBJ2-7; the D gene is possibly TRBD2 (6 bases). The CDR3 extends over 16 amino acids. Germline V lookup: CDR1 SGDLS, CDR2 YYNGEE. V lost 4 bases and J lost 2, with 19 bases in between.

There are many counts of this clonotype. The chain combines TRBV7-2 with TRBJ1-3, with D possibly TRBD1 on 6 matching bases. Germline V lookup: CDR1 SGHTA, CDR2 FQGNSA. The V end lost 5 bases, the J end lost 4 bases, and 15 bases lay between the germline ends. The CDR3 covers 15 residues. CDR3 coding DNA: TGTGCCAGCAGCCCGGGCCCCGGGGGCGGAAACACCATATATTTT. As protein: CASSPGPGGGNTIYF.

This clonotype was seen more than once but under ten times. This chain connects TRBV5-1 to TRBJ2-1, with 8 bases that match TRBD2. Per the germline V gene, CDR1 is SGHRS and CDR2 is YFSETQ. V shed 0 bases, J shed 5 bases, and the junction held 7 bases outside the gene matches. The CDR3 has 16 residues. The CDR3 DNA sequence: TGCGCCAGCAGCTTGGCCGGTAGCGGGGCTAACAATGAGCAGTTCTTC. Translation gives CASSLAGSGANNEQFF.

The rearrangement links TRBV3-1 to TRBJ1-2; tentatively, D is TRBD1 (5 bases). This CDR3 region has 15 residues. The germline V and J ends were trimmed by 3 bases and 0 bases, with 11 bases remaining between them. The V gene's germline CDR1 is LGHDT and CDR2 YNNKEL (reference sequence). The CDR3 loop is CASSQRDRPNYGYTF. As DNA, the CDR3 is TGTGCCAGCAGCCAGCGGGACCGACCTAACTATGGCTACACCTTC.

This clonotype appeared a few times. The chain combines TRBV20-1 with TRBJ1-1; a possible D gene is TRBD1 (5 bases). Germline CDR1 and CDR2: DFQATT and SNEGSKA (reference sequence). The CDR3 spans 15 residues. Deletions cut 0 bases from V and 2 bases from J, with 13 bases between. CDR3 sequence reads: CSARDAGRGNTEAFF. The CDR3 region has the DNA TGCAGTGCTAGAGATGCCGGAAGGGGAAACACTGAAGCTTTCTTT.

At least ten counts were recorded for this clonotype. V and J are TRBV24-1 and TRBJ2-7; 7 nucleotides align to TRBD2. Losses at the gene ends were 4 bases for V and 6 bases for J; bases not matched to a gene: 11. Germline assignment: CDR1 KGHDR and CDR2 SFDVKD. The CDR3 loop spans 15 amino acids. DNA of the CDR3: TGTGCCACCAGTGACCGCGGACTAGAATCGGCCGAGCAGTACTTC. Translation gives CATSDRGLESAEQYF.

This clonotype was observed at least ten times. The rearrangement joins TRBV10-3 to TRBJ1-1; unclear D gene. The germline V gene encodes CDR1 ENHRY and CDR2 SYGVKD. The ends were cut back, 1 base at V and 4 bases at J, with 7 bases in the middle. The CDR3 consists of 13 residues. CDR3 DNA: TGTGCCATCAGTGAGTATAAGAGCACTGAAGCTTTCTTT. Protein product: CAISEYKSTEAFF.

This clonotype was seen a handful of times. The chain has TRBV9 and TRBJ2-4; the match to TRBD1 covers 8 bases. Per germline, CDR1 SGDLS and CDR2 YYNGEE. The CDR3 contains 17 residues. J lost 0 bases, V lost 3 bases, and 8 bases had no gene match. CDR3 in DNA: TGTGCCAGCAGCGAGATGGACAGGGCAGGAGCCAAAAACATTCAGTACTTC. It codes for CASSEMDRAGAKNIQYF.

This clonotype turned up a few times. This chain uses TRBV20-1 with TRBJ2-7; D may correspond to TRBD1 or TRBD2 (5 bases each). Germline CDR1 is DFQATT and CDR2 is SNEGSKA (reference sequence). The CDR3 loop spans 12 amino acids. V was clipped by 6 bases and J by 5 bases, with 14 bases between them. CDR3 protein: CSAGTLGDEQYF. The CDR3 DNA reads TGCAGTGCCGGGACGCTGGGAGACGAGCAGTACTTC.

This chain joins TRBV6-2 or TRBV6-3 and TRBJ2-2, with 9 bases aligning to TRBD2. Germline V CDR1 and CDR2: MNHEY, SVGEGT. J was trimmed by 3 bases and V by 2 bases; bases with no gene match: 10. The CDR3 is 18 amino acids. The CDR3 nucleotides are TGTGCCAGCAGTTACCCCGGTGGGCTAGCGGGGCACACCGGGGAGCTGTTTTTT. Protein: CASSYPGGLAGHTGELFF.

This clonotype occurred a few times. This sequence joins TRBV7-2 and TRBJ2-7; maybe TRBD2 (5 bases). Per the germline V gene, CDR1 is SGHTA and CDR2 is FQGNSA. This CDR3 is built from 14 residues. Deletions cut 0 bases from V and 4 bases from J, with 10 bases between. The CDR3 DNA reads TGTGCCAGCAGCTTAGCAGCACTAGGATACGAGCAGTACTTC. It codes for CASSLAALGYEQYF. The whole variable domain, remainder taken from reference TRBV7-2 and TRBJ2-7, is GAGVSQSPSNKVTEKGKDVELRCDPISGHTALYWYRQSLGQGLEFLIYFQGNSAPDKSGLPSDRFSAERTGGSVSTLTIQRTQQEDSAVYLCASSLAALGYEQYFGPGTRLTVT.